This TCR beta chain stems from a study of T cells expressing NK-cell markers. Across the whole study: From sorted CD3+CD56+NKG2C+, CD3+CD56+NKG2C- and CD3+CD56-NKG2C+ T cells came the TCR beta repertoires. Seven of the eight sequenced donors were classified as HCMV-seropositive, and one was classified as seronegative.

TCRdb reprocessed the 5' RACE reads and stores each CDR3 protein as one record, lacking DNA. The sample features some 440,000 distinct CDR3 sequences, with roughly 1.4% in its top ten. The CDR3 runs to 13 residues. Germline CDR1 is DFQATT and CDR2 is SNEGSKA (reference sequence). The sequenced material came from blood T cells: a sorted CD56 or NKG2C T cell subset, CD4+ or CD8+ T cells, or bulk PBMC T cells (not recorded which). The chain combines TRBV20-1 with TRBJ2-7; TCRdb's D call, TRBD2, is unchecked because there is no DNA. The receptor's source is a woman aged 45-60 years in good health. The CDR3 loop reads CSATRLTTYEQYF.